The rows below give T cell receptor beta chains drawn from one sample of a study of blood T cell repertoires in COVID-19. Here immunoSEQ multiplex PCR was the method, and the copy in TCRdb shows in-frame clones only, minus some. The sample carries around 210,000 clones, approximately 88% recorded once. The specimen was PBMCs or T cells enriched from blood (not recorded which). The receptors were gathered from a young woman who had recovered from COVID-19. Each CDR3 is given without its conserved first and last residue. The order of the fields is V gene, J gene, CDR3 protein.

v_gene: TRBV2
j_gene: TRBJ1-3
CDR3aa: ASRFKQGIAGNTIY

v_gene: TRBV11-2
j_gene: TRBJ2-7
CDR3aa: ASSLFGGSYEQY

v_gene: TRBV7-2
j_gene: TRBJ1-1
CDR3aa: ASSLARGGAEAF

v_gene: TRBV7-2
j_gene: TRBJ2-1
CDR3aa: ASSLGRGSYNEQF

v_gene: TRBV30
j_gene: TRBJ1-6
CDR3aa: AWIKTGGSLYNSPLH

v_gene: TRBV6-5
j_gene: TRBJ2-2
CDR3aa: ASSYSLDGTGELF

v_gene: TRBV4-1
j_gene: TRBJ1-1
CDR3aa: ASSQVLFMNTEAF

v_gene: TRBV6-5
j_gene: TRBJ1-2
CDR3aa: ASSIDSNYGYT

v_gene: TRBV12-3/TRBV12-4
j_gene: TRBJ2-7
CDR3aa: ASSFGGSYEQY

v_gene: TRBV2
j_gene: TRBJ1-1
CDR3aa: ASSPGDSLLLNEAF

v_gene: TRBV4-1
j_gene: TRBJ1-1
CDR3aa: ASSHIGQNTEAF

v_gene: TRBV19
j_gene: TRBJ2-7
CDR3aa: ASSIAGGGRLTYEQY